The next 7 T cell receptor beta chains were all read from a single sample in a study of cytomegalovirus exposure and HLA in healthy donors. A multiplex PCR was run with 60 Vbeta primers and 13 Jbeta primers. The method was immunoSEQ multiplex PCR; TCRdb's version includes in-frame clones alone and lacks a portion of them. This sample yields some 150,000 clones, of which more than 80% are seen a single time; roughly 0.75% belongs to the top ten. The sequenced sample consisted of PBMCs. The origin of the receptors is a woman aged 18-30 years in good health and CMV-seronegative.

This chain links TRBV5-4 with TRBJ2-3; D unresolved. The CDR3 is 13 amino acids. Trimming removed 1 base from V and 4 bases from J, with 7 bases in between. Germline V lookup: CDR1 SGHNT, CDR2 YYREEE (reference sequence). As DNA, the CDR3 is TGTGCCAGCAGCTTGATGGGCCCAGATACGCAGTATTTT. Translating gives CASSLMGPDTQYF.

In DNA form, the CDR3 reads TGTGCCAGTAGTATGGAGTCAGGGACTTACGAGCAGTACTTC. It yields the protein CASSMESGTYEQYF. V gene TRBV19 combines with J gene TRBJ2-7, with TRBD2 as a possible D gene (6 bases). The CDR3 spans 14 residues. Deletions cut 3 bases from V and 4 bases from J, with 13 bases between. Germline V gene lookup returns CDR1 LNHDA and CDR2 SQIVND (reference sequence).

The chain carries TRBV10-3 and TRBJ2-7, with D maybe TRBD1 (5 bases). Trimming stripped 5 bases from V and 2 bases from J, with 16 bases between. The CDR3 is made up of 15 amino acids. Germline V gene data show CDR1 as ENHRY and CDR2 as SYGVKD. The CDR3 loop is CAISLQGAQAYEQYF. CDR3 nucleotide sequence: TGTGCCATCAGTCTTCAAGGGGCCCAAGCCTACGAGCAGTACTTC.

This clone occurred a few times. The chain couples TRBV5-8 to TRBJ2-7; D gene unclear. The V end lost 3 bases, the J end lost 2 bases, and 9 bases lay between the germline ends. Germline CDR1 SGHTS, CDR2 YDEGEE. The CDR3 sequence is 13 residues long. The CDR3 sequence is CASSYPGTYEQYF. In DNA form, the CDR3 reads TGTGCCAGCAGCTATCCAGGAACCTACGAGCAGTACTTC.

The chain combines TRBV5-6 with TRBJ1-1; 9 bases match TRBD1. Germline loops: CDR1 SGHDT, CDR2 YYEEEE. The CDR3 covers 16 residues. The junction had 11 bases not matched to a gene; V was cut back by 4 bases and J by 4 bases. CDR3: CASSLGTGHSGTEAFF. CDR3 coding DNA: TGTGCCAGCAGCCTGGGGACAGGGCATTCGGGCACTGAAGCTTTCTTT.

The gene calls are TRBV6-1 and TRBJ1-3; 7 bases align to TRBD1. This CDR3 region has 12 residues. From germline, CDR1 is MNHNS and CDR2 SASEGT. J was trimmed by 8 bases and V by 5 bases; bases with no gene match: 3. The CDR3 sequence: CASSYTGDTIYF. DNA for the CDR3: TGTGCCAGCAGTTATACAGGGGACACCATATATTTT.

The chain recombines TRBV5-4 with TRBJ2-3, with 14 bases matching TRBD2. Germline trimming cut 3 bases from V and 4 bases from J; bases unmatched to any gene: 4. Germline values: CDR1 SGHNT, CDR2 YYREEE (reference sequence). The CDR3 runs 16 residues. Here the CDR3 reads CASSYGLAGGSDTQYF. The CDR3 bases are TGTGCCAGCAGCTACGGACTAGCGGGAGGCTCAGATACGCAGTATTTT.